The clone carrying this T cell receptor (beta chain) has a handful of counts. Its target is not known. The CDR3 contains 13 residues. Germline values: CDR1 MNHNS, CDR2 SASEGT. The germline V and J ends were trimmed by 5 bases and 5 bases, with 9 bases remaining between them. Nominally healthy donors provided the samples, though records likely missed some immune exposures. The PCR made use of 60 Vbeta and 13 Jbeta primers. The table came from immunoSEQ multiplex PCR; TCRdb's copy has only in-frame clones and leaves some out. The sample consists of over 95,000 clones, over 55% of them appearing once. The data belong to a study of cytomegalovirus exposure and HLA in healthy donors. General study findings and limits: The study labeled fewer than 200 TCR beta chains cytomegalovirus-associated.

Sequencing was done on a sample of PBMCs. The V call is TRBV6-1, the J call TRBJ2-2; possible D gene TRBD2, 5 bases. This TCR came from a man younger than 30 in good health and CMV-seropositive. CDR3 nucleotide sequence: TGTGCCAGCAGTAGGTCGGGGACCGGGGAGCTGTTTTTT. Encoded protein: CASSRSGTGELFF.